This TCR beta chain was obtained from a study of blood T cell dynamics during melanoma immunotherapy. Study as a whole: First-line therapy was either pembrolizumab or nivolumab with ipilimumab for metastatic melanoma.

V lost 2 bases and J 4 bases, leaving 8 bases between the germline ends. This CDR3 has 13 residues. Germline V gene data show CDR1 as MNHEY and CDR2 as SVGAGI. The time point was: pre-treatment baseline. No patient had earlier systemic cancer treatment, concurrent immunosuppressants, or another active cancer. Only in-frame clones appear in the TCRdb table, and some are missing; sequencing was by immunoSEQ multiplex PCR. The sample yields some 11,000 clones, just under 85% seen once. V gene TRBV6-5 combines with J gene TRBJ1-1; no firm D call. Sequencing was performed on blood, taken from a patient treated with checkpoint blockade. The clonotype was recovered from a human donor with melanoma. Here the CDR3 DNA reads TGTGCCAGCAGTTACGACATAGGCACTGAAGCTTTCTTT. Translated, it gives CASSYDIGTEAFF.